A selection of T cell receptor beta chains follows, all from one sample in a study of Ad26.COV2.S vaccination and SARS-CoV-2 variants. Clones were sequenced by immunoSEQ multiplex PCR, and TCRdb holds only the in-frame ones, with some missing. The table records 300,000 to 450,000 clones, about 85% of them present only once. Material: peripheral blood, obtained in a trial of Ad26.COV2.S vaccine versus placebo. Every receptor here comes from a person aged 18-60 years who received the Ad26.COV2.S COVID-19 vaccine or a placebo. Both conserved end residues are part of each CDR3. D genes are given only for firm matches. Clone sizes are given selectively: once, few, many, or a class where the clone is expanded.

V	size	D	J	CDR3	DNA
TRBV3-1/TRBV3-2	-	TRBD1	TRBJ1-2	CASSQMDREYYGYTF	TGTGCCAGCAGCCAAATGGACAGGGAGTACTATGGCTACACCTTC
TRBV21-1	-	-	TRBJ2-3	CASSPWLAELTDTQYF	TGTGCCAGCAGCCCTTGGCTAGCGGAGCTCACAGATACGCAGTATTTT
TRBV4-2	-	-	TRBJ2-7	CASSQERASYEQYF	TGTGCCAGCAGCCAAGAGAGGGCTTCCTACGAGCAGTACTTC
TRBV12-5	-	-	TRBJ2-2	CASGLNHGGGTGELFF	TGTGCTAGTGGTTTGAATCATGGGGGCGGAACCGGGGAGCTGTTTTTT
TRBV28	-	-	TRBJ2-1	CASRLTIYNEQFF	TGTGCCAGCAGATTGACTATCTACAATGAGCAGTTCTTC
TRBV2	-	-	TRBJ2-4	CASSERGGLLNIQYF	TGTGCCAGCAGTGAAAGGGGCGGACTTTTAAACATTCAGTACTTC
TRBV6-5	-	TRBD1	TRBJ1-6	CATEGGTGNSPLHF	TGTGCCACCGAGGGTGGGACAGGGAATTCACCCCTCCACTTT
TRBV18	-	TRBD1	TRBJ2-7	CASSSGTGGWYEQYF	TGTGCCAGCTCATCCGGGACAGGGGGCTGGTACGAGCAGTACTTC
TRBV27	-	TRBD2	TRBJ2-7	CASGTPWASGLSSYEQYF	TGTGCCAGCGGGACTCCTTGGGCTAGCGGGCTAAGCTCCTACGAGCAGTACTTC
TRBV3-1/TRBV3-2	-	-	TRBJ1-2	CASSQEAGSYGYTF	TGTGCCAGCAGCCAAGAGGCGGGAAGCTATGGCTACACCTTC
TRBV7-9	few	TRBD1	TRBJ1-6	CASSLSGTGDSPLHF	TGTGCCAGCAGCTTAAGCGGGACAGGGGATTCACCCCTCCACTTT
TRBV4-3	-	TRBD1	TRBJ2-7	CASSQTGTGDYEQYF	TGCGCCAGCAGCCAAACCGGGACAGGGGACTACGAGCAGTACTTC
TRBV4-3	-	TRBD2	TRBJ2-7	CASSHSGGAYEQYF	TGCGCCAGCAGCCATAGCGGGGGGGCTTACGAGCAGTACTTC
TRBV12-3/TRBV12-4	-	-	TRBJ1-2	CASSLGGAGYTF	TGTGCCAGCAGTTTAGGGGGCGCTGGCTACACCTTC
TRBV2	-	TRBD2	TRBJ2-1	CAIRLAGGHNEQFF	TGTGCCATACGCCTGGCGGGAGGGCACAATGAGCAGTTCTTC
TRBV10-3	-	TRBD1	TRBJ1-5	CAISESFQDRDHQPQHF	TGTGCCATCAGTGAGTCGTTCCAGGACAGGGATCACCAGCCCCAGCATTTT
TRBV6-2/TRBV6-3	-	-	TRBJ1-5	CASSYRQTNQPQHF	TGTGCCAGCAGTTATCGACAAACCAATCAGCCCCAGCATTTT
TRBV5-1	-	-	TRBJ2-1	CASSSLANNEQFF	TGCGCCAGCAGCTCCCTAGCCAACAATGAGCAGTTCTTC
TRBV27	-	-	TRBJ2-6	CASSLGFLPNVLTF	TGTGCCAGCAGTTTGGGGTTCCTCCCCAACGTCCTGACTTTC
TRBV6-6	-	-	TRBJ2-5	CASSYSTPTQYF	TGTGCCAGCAGTTACTCGACTCCGACCCAGTACTTC
TRBV18	-	-	TRBJ2-5	CASSQARAGETQYF	TGTGCCAGCTCACAGGCCCGAGCTGGGGAGACCCAGTACTTC
TRBV14	-	-	TRBJ2-7	CASSQDRGYEQYF	TGTGCCAGCAGCCAAGACAGGGGCTACGAGCAGTACTTC
TRBV27	-	TRBD2	TRBJ2-3	CASSLSGKLTDTQYF	TGTGCCAGCAGTCTGAGCGGGAAGCTCACAGATACGCAGTATTTT
TRBV13	-	-	TRBJ1-5	CASSLGPGFDNQPQHF	TGTGCCAGCAGCTTAGGCCCGGGATTTGACAATCAGCCCCAGCATTTT
TRBV10-3	-	TRBD2	TRBJ2-1	CAIVEYGGASYNEQFF	TGTGCCATCGTCGAGTACGGGGGGGCTTCCTACAATGAGCAGTTCTTC
TRBV9	-	-	TRBJ2-3	CASSVVYSGTDTQYF	TGTGCCAGCAGCGTAGTCTACTCCGGCACAGATACGCAGTATTTT
TRBV5-5	-	TRBD1	TRBJ1-1	CASSLYSGTGRTEAFF	TGTGCCAGCAGCTTGTACTCCGGGACAGGGAGGACTGAAGCTTTCTTT